This TCR beta chain was profiled in a study of cytomegalovirus exposure and HLA in healthy donors. Germline CDR1 is GTSNPN and CDR2 is SVGIG (reference sequence). CDR3 size: 12 residues. Trimming took 0 bases from V and 8 from J, leaving 9 bases between them. As regards this clone: What it binds is unknown.

The study, taken as a whole, reports: As a later analysis showed, several of the most significant clusters appeared to be linked to common viral pathogens. In a later analysis, DRB1 alleles had the most associated TCRs; HLA-C alleles the fewest. Researchers reported in a later analysis that a missense DCLRE1C variant was tied to TCR beta V- and J-gene trimming.

The PCR was carried out with 60 Vbeta primers and 13 Jbeta primers. Here immunoSEQ multiplex PCR was the method, and the copy in TCRdb shows in-frame clones only, minus some. The table lists around 180,000 clones, over 60% of them singletons, with over 1.2% in the top ten. The gene calls are TRBV30 and TRBJ2-3, with D unresolved. Sequencing was carried out using PBMCs. The clonotype was recovered from a girl under 18 in good health and CMV-seronegative. The CDR3 reads CAWSVPPGTQYF. The CDR3 nucleotides are TGTGCCTGGAGTGTACCACCAGGTACGCAGTATTTT.